This T cell receptor beta chain appears in the sequencing data of a study of blood T cell repertoires in COVID-19. Study background: The United States, Italy and Spain were the sources of the acute and convalescent COVID-19 samples.

Profiled with immunoSEQ multiplex PCR; TCRdb holds only in-frame clones, not every one. The sample has 390,000 or so clones; roughly 90% are singletons. Germline V gene data show CDR1 as MNHEY and CDR2 as SMNVEV (reference sequence). The CDR3 is 13 residues long. Trimming cost V 4 bases and J 10 bases, with 14 bases left between them. This clone was recorded a few times. This receptor was taken from a woman between 25 and 40 years old with active or convalescent COVID-19. The chain couples TRBV27 to TRBJ2-1; D may be TRBD1 (6 bases). Specimen: peripheral blood. The CDR3 sequence is CASSSLPGHEQFF. The CDR3 coding sequence is TGTGCCAGCAGTTCCCTCCCGGGACACGAGCAGTTCTTC.